Included here is one T cell receptor (beta chain) sequence, with context. What it binds is unknown. Trimming pared 3 bases from V and 4 bases from J, leaving 10 bases between. The CDR3 length is 14 residues. Germline-derived CDR1 and CDR2 are SNHLY and FYNNEI. This sample is part of a study of a mutant IDH1 vaccine in newly diagnosed glioma. Background on the study: Across weeks 1, 3, 5, 7, 11, 15, 19 and 23, patients received a vaccination each time, eight in all.

The time point: week 5, during vaccination. It was 300 ug of mutant IDH1 20-mer peptide that made up each vaccine dose, given with topical imiquimod. Libraries were prepared by immunoSEQ multiplex PCR; TCRdb keeps only in-frame clonotypes and omits some of them. This sample has about 60,000 clones, with under 90% found just once. This TCR came from a woman aged 50 to 60 with glioma. This specimen was PBMCs, taken from a glioma patient whose treatment included an IDH1 peptide vaccine. V usage is TRBV2 and J usage is TRBJ2-1; D is possibly TRBD1 (6 bases). The CDR3 DNA is TGTGCCAGCAGTGAGGACAGCTCATACAATGAGCAGTTCTTC. This codes for CASSEDSSYNEQFF. Together with reference TRBV2 and TRBJ2-1, the CDR3 gives the full variable domain: EPEVTQTPSHQVTQMGQEVILRCVPISNHLYFYWYRQILGQKVEFLVSFYNNEISEKSEIFDDQFSVERPDGSNFTLKIRSTKLEDSAMYFCASSEDSSYNEQFFGPGTRLTVL.